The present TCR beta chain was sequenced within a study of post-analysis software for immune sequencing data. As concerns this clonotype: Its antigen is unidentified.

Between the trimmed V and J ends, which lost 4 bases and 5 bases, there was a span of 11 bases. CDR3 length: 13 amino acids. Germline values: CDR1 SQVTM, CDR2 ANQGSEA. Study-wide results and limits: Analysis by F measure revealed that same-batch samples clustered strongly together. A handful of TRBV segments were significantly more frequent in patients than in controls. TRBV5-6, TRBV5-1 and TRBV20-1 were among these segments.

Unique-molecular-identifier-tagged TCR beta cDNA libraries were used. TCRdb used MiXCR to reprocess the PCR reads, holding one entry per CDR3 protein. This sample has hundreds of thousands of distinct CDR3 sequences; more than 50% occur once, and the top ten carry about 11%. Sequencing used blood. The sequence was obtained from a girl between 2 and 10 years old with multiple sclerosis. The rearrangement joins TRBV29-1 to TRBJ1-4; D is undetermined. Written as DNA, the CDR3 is TGCAGCGTTGTGGCAGCCAGGAATGAAAAACTGTTTTTT. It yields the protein CSVVAARNEKLFF.